This T cell receptor (beta chain) appears in the sequencing data of a study of CD8 T cells in ankylosing spondylitis. This clonotype turned up a few times. The antigen is not known. The CDR3 is made up of 15 amino acids. Looked up from germline, CDR1 is LNHDA and CDR2 is SQIVND (reference sequence). Trimming stripped 4 bases from V and 9 bases from J, with 16 bases between. Study results and limitations: In synovial fluid and blood from reactive arthritis, some motif variants were previously reported. Disease-linked clones were CD8+ and relatively rare in peripheral blood.

Each CDR3 protein is one row after TCRdb ran MiXCR on the 5' RACE reads. The sample comprises roughly 200,000 distinct CDR3 sequences, 9.5% to 15% of which are singletons, and 16% rests with the top ten. The sequence was obtained from a male donor with ankylosing spondylitis or in good health (not recorded which). The specimen was blood, either unsorted or a sorted T cell fraction (not recorded which). The genes are TRBV19 and TRBJ1-6; D unclear. The CDR3 sequence: CASSTWASTFSPLHF. The CDR3 nucleotides read TGTGCCAGTAGTACCTGGGCCTCGACTTTTTCACCCCTCCACTTT.